Given below is one T cell receptor beta chain in context. The sample comes from a study of blood T cell repertoires in COVID-19. Study background: The United States, Italy and Spain supplied acute and convalescent COVID-19 samples.

Authors' methods: Researchers report that nucleated cell counts were estimated from reference gene primer amplification. The protocol was immunoSEQ multiplex PCR, while the TCRdb copy is restricted to in-frame clones and leaves out a portion. The DNA gave D and trimming, while V, J and clone size come from that table. Counted here are about 93,000 clones, almost 80% occurring once; the ten biggest clones make up roughly 15%. The germline V gene encodes CDR1 LGHNA and CDR2 YNFKEQ. V was cut by 0 bases and J by 7 bases, with 7 bases left in between. The CDR3 runs to 12 residues. This chain links TRBV4-2 with TRBJ2-7; D gene uncertain. Sequenced sample: peripheral blood. The sequence came from a human donor in a cohort sampled during active COVID-19. The CDR3 DNA is TGTGCCAGCAGCCAAGATGTGAGGGAGCAGTACTTC. Amino acid sequence: CASSQDVREQYF.